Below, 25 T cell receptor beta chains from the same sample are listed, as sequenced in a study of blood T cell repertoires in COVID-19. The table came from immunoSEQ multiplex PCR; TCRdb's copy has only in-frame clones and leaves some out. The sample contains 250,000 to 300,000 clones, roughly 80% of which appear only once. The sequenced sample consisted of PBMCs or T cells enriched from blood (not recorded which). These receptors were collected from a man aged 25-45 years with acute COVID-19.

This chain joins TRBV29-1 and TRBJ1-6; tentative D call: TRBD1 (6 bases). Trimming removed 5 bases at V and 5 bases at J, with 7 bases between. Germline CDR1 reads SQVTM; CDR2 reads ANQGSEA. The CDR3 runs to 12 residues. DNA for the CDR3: TGCAGCGTTTCAGGGGATAATTCACCCCTCCACTTT. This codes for CSVSGDNSPLHF.

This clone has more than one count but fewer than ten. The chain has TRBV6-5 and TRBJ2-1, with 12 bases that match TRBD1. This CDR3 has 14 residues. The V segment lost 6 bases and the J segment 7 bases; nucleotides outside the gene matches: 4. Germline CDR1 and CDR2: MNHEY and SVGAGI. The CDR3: CASSGTGGLNEQFF. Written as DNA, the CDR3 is TGTGCCAGCAGCGGGACAGGGGGCCTTAATGAGCAGTTCTTC.

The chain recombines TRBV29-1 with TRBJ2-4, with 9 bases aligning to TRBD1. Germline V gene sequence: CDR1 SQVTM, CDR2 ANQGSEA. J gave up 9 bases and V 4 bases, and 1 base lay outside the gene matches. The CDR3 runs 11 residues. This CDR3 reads CSVGQGGIQYF. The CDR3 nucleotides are TGCAGCGTTGGACAGGGGGGCATTCAGTACTTC.

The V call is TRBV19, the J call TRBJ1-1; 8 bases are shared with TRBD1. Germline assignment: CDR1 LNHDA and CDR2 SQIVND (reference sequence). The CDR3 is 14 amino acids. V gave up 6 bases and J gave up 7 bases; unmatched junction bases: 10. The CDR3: CASSLQQGENEAFF. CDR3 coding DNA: TGTGCCAGTAGCCTTCAACAGGGGGAGAATGAAGCTTTCTTT.

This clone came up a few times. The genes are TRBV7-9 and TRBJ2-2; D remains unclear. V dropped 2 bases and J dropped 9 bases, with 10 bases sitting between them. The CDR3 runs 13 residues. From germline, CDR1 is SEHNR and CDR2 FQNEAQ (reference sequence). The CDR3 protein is CASSLLQVRELFF. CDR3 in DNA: TGTGCCAGCAGCTTACTCCAGGTCCGGGAGCTGTTTTTT. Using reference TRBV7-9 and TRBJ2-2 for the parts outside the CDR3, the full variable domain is DTGVSQNPRHKITKRGQNVTFRCDPISEHNRLYWYRQTLGQGPEFLTYFQNEAQLEKSRLLSDRFSAERPKGSFSTLEIQRTEQGDSAMYLCASSLLQVRELFFGEGSRLTVL.

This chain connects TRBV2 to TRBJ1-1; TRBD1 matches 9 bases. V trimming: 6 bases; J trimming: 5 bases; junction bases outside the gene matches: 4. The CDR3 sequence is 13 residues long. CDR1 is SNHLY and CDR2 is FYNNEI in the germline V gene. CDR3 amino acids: CASRRDRETEAFF. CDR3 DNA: TGTGCCAGCAGAAGGGACAGGGAGACTGAAGCTTTCTTT.

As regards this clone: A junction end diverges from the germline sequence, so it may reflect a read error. The CDR3: CASSLGQGAEIYDYTF. CDR3 nucleotide sequence: TGTGCCAGCAGCTTGGGACAGGGGGCTGAAATTTATGACTACACCTTC. The chain employs TRBV5-4 and TRBJ1-2, with 10 bases lining up with TRBD1. Germline loops: CDR1 SGHNT, CDR2 YYREEE (reference sequence). The CDR3 runs 16 residues.

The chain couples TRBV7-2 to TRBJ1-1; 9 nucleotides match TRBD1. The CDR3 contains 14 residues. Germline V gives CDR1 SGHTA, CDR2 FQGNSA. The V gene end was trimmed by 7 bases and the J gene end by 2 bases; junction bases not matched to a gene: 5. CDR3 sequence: CASTPDRGNTEAFF. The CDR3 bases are TGTGCCAGCACCCCGGACAGGGGAAACACTGAAGCTTTCTTT.

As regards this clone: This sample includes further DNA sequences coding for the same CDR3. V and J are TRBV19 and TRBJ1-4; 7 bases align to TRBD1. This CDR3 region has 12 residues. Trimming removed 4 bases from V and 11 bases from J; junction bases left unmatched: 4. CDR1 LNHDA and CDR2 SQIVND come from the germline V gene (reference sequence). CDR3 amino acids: CASSRTGGKLFF. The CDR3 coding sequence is TGTGCCAGTAGTAGGACAGGAGGTAAACTGTTTTTT.

CDR3 sequence reads: CASSRGQGYEQYV. The CDR3 nucleotides are TGTGCCAGCAGCCGGGGACAGGGGTACGAGCAGTACGTC. This rearrangement joins TRBV7-8 to TRBJ2-7; the match to TRBD1 covers 10 bases. Germline V gene lookup returns CDR1 SGHVS and CDR2 FQNEAQ. The V and J ends lost 5 bases and 4 bases, in that order; junction bases with no gene match: 2. There are 13 residues in the CDR3.

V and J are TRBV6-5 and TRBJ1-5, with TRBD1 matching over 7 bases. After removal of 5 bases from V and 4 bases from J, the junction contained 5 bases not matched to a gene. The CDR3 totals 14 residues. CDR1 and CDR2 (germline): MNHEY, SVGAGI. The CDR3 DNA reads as TGTGCCAGCAGTCGCGACAGGGTAAATCAGCCCCAGCATTTT. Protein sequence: CASSRDRVNQPQHF.

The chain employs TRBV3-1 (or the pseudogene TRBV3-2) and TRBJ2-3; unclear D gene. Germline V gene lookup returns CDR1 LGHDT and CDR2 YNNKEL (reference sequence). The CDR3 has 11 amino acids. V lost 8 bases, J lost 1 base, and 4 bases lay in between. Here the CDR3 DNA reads TGTGCCAGCCGTGGCACAGATACGCAGTATTTT. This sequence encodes CASRGTDTQYF.

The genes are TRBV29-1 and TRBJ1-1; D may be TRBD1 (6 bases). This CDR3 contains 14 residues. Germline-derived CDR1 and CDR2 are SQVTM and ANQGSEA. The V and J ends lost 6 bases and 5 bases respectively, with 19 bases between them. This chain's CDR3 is CSVGRQDLWTEAFF. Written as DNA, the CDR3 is TGCAGCGTCGGCCGACAGGATCTCTGGACTGAAGCTTTCTTT.

The CDR3 DNA follows: TGTGCCAGTAGAGTAGGGGTATTGCAGCCCCAGCATTTT. Its translation is CASRVGVLQPQHF. The genes are TRBV19 and TRBJ1-5, with D tentatively TRBD1 (5 bases). The CDR3 has 13 amino acids. The V gene's germline CDR1 is LNHDA and CDR2 SQIVND (reference sequence). V was clipped by 6 bases and J by 7 bases, with 13 bases between them.

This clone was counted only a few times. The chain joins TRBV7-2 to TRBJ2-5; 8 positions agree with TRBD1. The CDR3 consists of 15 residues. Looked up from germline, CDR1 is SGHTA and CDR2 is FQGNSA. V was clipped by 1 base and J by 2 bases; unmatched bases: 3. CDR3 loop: CASSLVDRAQETQYF. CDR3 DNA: TGTGCCAGCAGCTTAGTGGACAGGGCACAAGAGACCCAGTACTTC.

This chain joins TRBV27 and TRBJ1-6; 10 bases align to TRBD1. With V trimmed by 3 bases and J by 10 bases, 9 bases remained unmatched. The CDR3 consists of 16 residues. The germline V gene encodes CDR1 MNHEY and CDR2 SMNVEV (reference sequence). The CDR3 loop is CASSFFGQGEQSPLHF. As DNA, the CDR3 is TGTGCCAGCAGTTTTTTCGGACAGGGGGAGCAATCACCCCTCCACTTT.

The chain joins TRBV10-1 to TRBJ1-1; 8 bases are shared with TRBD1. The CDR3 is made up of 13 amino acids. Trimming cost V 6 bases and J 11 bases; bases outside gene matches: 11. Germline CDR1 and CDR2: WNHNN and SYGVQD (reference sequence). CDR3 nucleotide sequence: TGCGCCAGCAGCCCGGGGACAGGACGATTCGCTTTCTTT. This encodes CASSPGTGRFAFF.

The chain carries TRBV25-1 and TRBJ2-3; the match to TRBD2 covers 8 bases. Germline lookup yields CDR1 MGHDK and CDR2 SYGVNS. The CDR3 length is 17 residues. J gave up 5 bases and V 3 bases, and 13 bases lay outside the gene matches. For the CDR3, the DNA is TGTGCCAGCAGTGACACCCTCAAGCGGGAGCGCCAAGATACGCAGTATTTT. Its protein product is CASSDTLKRERQDTQYF.

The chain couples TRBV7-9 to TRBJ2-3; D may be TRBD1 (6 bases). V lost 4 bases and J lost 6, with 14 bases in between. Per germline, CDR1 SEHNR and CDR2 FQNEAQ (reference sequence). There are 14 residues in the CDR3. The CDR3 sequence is CASSSAGAQDTQYF. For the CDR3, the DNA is TGTGCCAGCAGCTCGGCAGGGGCACAGGATACGCAGTATTTT.

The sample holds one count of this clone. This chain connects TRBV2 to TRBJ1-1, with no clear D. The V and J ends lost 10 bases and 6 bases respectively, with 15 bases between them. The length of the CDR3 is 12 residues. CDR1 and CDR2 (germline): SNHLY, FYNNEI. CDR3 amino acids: CAIKRGAPEAFF. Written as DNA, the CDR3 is TGTGCCATAAAGCGTGGAGCCCCTGAAGCTTTCTTT.

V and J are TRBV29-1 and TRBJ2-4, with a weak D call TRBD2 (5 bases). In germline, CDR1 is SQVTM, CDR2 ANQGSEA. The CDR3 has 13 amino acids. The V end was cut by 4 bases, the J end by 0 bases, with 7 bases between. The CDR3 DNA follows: TGCAGCGTTGGAGGACTAGCCAAAAACATTCAGTACTTC. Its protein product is CSVGGLAKNIQYF.

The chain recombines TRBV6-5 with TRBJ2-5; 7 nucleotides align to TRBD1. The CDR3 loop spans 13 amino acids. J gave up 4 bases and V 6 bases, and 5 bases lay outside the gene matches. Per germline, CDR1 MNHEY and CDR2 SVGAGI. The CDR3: CASRRDRTETQYF. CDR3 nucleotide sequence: TGTGCCAGCAGACGGGACAGAACAGAGACCCAGTACTTC.

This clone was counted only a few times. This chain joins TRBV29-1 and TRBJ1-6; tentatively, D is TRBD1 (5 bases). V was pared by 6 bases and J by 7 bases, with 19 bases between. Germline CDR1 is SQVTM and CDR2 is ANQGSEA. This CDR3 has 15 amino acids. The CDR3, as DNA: TGCAGCGTCCGTGAAATGGGGGGGGAGAATTCACCCCTCCACTTT. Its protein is CSVREMGGENSPLHF.

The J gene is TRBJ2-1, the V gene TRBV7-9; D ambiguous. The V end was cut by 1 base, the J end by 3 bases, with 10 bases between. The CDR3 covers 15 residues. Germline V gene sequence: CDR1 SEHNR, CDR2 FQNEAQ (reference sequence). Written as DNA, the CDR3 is TGTGCCAGCAGCTTAGTTTCCGTCCGCTACAATGAGCAGTTCTTC. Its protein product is CASSLVSVRYNEQFF.

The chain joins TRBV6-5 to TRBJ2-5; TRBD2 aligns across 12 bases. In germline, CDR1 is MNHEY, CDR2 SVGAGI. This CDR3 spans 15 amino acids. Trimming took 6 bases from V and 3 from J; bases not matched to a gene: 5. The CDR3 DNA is TGTGCCAGCAGCCAGACTAGCGGGAGTAAAGAGACCCAGTACTTC. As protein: CASSQTSGSKETQYF.